The following is a TCR beta chain sequence with its context. As yet, its antigen is unknown. The data originate from a study of post-analysis software for immune sequencing data. With 2 bases removed from V and 2 bases from J, the gap between germline ends came to 10 bases. This CDR3 has 15 amino acids. Germline CDR1 and CDR2: SEHNR and FQNEAQ (reference sequence). Unique molecular identifiers tagged the TCR beta cDNA libraries. TCRdb analysed the PCR reads with MiXCR anew, one entry per CDR3 protein. The sample includes a few hundred thousand distinct CDR3 sequences, approximately 42% of them seen just once. Findings and limits, study-wide: Compared against controls, patients with multiple sclerosis displayed significantly lower normalized Chao1 diversity. The authors found that F measure strongly co-clustered same-batch samples. Five or six TRBV segments, TRBV5-6, TRBV5-1 and TRBV20-1 among them, were found more frequent in patients than controls.

The TCR originated in a girl aged 2 to 10 with multiple sclerosis. The material sequenced was blood. This chain links TRBV7-9 with TRBJ2-1; either TRBD1 or TRBD2 may supply D (5 bases each). CDR3 region: CASSLRGSTYNEQFF. CDR3 nucleotide sequence: TGTGCCAGCAGCTTACGGGGCAGTACCTACAATGAGCAGTTCTTC. The full variable domain, completed using reference TRBV7-9 and TRBJ2-1, is DTGVSQNPRHKITKRGQNVTFRCDPISEHNRLYWYRQTLGQGPEFLTYFQNEAQLEKSRLLSDRFSAERPKGSFSTLEIQRTEQGDSAMYLCASSLRGSTYNEQFFGPGTRLTVL.